This TCR beta chain was recovered during a study of blood T cell repertoires in COVID-19. Study in general: Samples came from the United States, Italy and Spain, spanning acute and convalescent COVID-19. Sources were T cells, B-cell-depleted T cells, or PBMCs; the material itself was cDNA or gDNA.

Study processing details: Quantification of nucleated cells was approximated via reference gene primer amplification. The assay was immunoSEQ multiplex PCR, and TCRdb's table has in-frame clones only and misses some. V and J calls and clone size are copied from that table; D and trimming were computed from the DNA. The sample shows approximately 200,000 clones, approximately 90% of them seen only once. This CDR3 region has 24 residues. The gene calls are TRBV21-1 and TRBJ1-4. TRBV21-1 is labeled a pseudogene. The sequence was collected from a man aged 55 to 70 who had recovered from COVID-19. Source material: peripheral blood. CDR3 DNA: TGTGCCAGCGGAGAGGTGAATACTCAGCAACCCCTTCGAGATGTCGGTGCAACTAATGAAAAACTGTTTTTT. It yields the protein CASGEVNTQQPLRDVGATNEKLFF.